This TCR beta chain was found in a study of early T cells in non-severe SARS-CoV-2 infection (dated by TCRdb to the early 2020s). In the study overall: Bulk RNA from unsorted whole blood was used for TCR sequencing, so alpha and beta chains could not be paired. Paper-wide results and their limitations: VDJdb matching was skewed toward anti-spike CD8 responses, so virus-specific expansions were likely underestimated and private and CD4 specificities were missed.

A case-control design nested within a healthcare worker cohort in London, UK, was used, with weekly nasopharyngeal swab PCR tests and blood sampling performed. Healthcare workers were recruited between 23 and 31 March 2020, during the week of the UK lockdown, and were followed weekly for up to about 15 weeks. Library creation used 5' RACE. TCRdb shows the sequencer as NextSeq 500. Unique molecular identifiers were attached to individual cDNA molecules in the TCR library protocol so that sequencing error and PCR bias could be corrected. Sequencing covered both TCR alpha and beta chains, and within each sample the abundances of alpha and beta sequences were tightly co-correlated. Regarding the original processing steps: Decombinator V4 was used to annotate TCR sequences for V gene, J gene and CDR3. Expanded TCRs were defined as changing significantly between any two time points under a Poisson model with p below 0.0001. TCR abundances were normalised to the total number of TCRs sequenced per sample and were expressed as counts per million. TRAV1-2 paired with TRAJ12, TRAJ20 or TRAJ33 defined MAIT TCRs, while TRAV10 paired with TRAJ18 defined iNKT TCRs. VDJdb, accessed 1 November 2021, was searched for CMV, EBV and SARS-CoV-2 annotated TCRs, with TCRs annotated for multiple antigens excluded. Through fastp at Q25 and MiXCR, TCRdb rebuilt clones from the public reads, retaining in-frame beta chains. Rows matching on CDR3 protein sequence are summarized as one entry with the most common DNA and genes. None of the V and J calls come from the authors' own analysis; TCRdb made them. The sample data list tens of thousands of distinct CDR3 sequences, and about 3.9% of these were observed just once. 10% of the sample is taken by the ten largest.

The CDR3 holds 12 amino acids from the cysteine to the phenylalanine. Of the read, only the CDR3 DNA is kept; its 36 bases are in frame from base 1. Relative to germline, V is 6 bases shorter and J is 7 bases shorter, with 15 bases between their ends. The germline V gene specifies SQVTM as CDR1 and ANQGSEA as CDR2. With respect to this clonotype: Its antigen is currently not known. It may be a read error: a sequence one base away is much more abundant.

The receptor was derived from an adult who was a healthcare worker with PCR-confirmed SARS-CoV-2 infection or an uninfected control (not recorded which). The material sequenced was whole blood. This sequence uses TRBV29-1 and TRBJ1-1, and TRBD1 may be the D gene, going by 5 matching bases. The CDR3 reads as follows: CSVTSGDHEAFF. The nucleotides read TGCAGCGTCACAAGTGGGGACCATGAAGCTTTCTTT.